What follows are 19 T cell receptor beta chains derived from one specimen sequenced in a study of blood T cell repertoires in COVID-19. Generated by immunoSEQ multiplex PCR, the TCRdb table keeps only in-frame clones and is missing some. The table shows about 83,000 clones, with around 84% occurring only once. The sequenced sample consisted of peripheral blood. The receptors shown here come from a woman older than 75 in a cohort sampled during active or convalescent COVID-19.

This clone was seen just once. The chain links TRBV25-1 to TRBJ1-2; D is perhaps TRBD1 (6 bases). The V end was cut by 4 bases, the J end by 2 bases, with 14 bases between. This CDR3 comprises 15 residues. The V gene's germline CDR1 is MGHDK and CDR2 SYGVNS. DNA of the CDR3: TGTGCCAGCAGTGCGCTGGGGGCAGCAAACTATGGCTACACCTTC. Protein product: CASSALGAANYGYTF.

This rearrangement joins TRBV6-5 to TRBJ1-5, with no clear D. CDR3 length: 14 amino acids. With 7 bases removed from V and 1 base from J, the gap between germline ends came to 11 bases. Per germline, CDR1 MNHEY and CDR2 SVGAGI. Here the CDR3 DNA reads TGTGCCAGCATACCTGGAGGAAGCAATCAGCCCCAGCATTTT. It translates to CASIPGGSNQPQHF.

The CDR3 reads CASNSDRYYGYTF. Written as DNA, the CDR3 is TGTGCCAGTAACTCGGACAGGTATTATGGCTACACCTTC. The chain employs TRBV19 and TRBJ1-2, with TRBD1 matching 7 bases. CDR3 size: 13 residues. The germline V gene has CDR1 LNHDA and CDR2 SQIVND (reference sequence). V was pared by 7 bases and J by 5 bases, with 7 bases of the junction left unmatched.

V gene TRBV24-1 combines with J gene TRBJ2-5, with D maybe TRBD1 (5 bases). The CDR3 consists of 15 residues. Trimming took off 7 bases at V and 0 bases at J, with 14 bases between the two ends. Germline CDR1 and CDR2: KGHDR and SFDVKD. CDR3 loop: CATSTGDINQETQYF. In DNA form, the CDR3 reads TGTGCCACCAGCACAGGAGACATAAACCAAGAGACCCAGTACTTC.

This clone was seen only once. CDR3 in DNA: TGTGCCAGCAGCCCCTGGGGCAGGGAAGGCACAGATACGCAGTATTTT. Residues: CASSPWGREGTDTQYF. V is TRBV11-3 and J is TRBJ2-3; tentatively, D is TRBD1 (5 bases). CDR3 length equals 16 residues. Germline V gene lookup returns CDR1 SGHNT and CDR2 YENEEA. Trimming left V 5 bases short and J 1 base short, with 16 bases between.

This clone appeared once. J is TRBJ1-4 and V is TRBV16, with D possibly TRBD1 on 5 matching bases. CDR3 length equals 15 residues. Germline CDR1 KGHSY, CDR2 FQNENV. V was cut by 0 bases and J by 8 bases, with 13 bases left in between. CDR3 DNA: TGTGCCAGCAGCCAATCAATAGGGGCCGGAGAAAAACTGTTTTTT. This sequence encodes CASSQSIGAGEKLFF.

V is TRBV11-2 and J is TRBJ2-1; 9 nucleotides match TRBD2. The trim removed 2 bases at V and 1 base at J, leaving 6 bases unmatched. Germline V lookup: CDR1 SGHAT, CDR2 FQNNGV. The CDR3 length is 17 residues. CDR3 protein: CASSLRPSGASYNEQFF. The CDR3 coding sequence is TGTGCCAGCAGCTTACGACCTAGCGGGGCTTCCTACAATGAGCAGTTCTTC.

V is TRBV28 and J is TRBJ1-3; 8 nucleotides line up with TRBD1. V lost 6 bases to trimming and J lost 4 bases; unmatched junction nucleotides: 5. The CDR3 runs to 14 residues. The germline gives CDR1 MDHEN, CDR2 SYDVKM. CDR3 in amino acids: CASSSGGAGNTIYF. DNA for the CDR3: TGTGCCAGCAGCTCAGGGGGCGCGGGAAACACCATATATTTT. The whole variable domain, filled in from reference TRBV28 and TRBJ1-3, reads DVKVTQSSRYLVKRTGEKVFLECVQDMDHENMFWYRQDPGLGLRLIYFSYDVKMKEKGDIPEGYSVSREKKERFSLILESASTNQTSMYLCASSSGGAGNTIYFGEGSWLTVV.

The V and J genes are TRBV6-5 and TRBJ1-2, with a weak D call TRBD1 (5 bases). The germline gives CDR1 MNHEY, CDR2 SVGAGI. CDR3 length: 13 residues. Trimming took 6 bases from V and 4 from J, leaving 12 bases between them. Here the CDR3 DNA reads TGTGCCAGCAGGGGGCTGTCCTTCTATGGCTACACCTTC. Amino acid sequence: CASRGLSFYGYTF.

In its sample, this clone was seen once. The chain recombines TRBV10-1 with TRBJ2-5; tentatively, D is TRBD1 (5 bases). V dropped 0 bases and J dropped 2 bases, with 7 bases sitting between them. Germline CDR1 is WNHNN and CDR2 is SYGVQD (reference sequence). CDR3 size: 14 residues. The CDR3 loop reads CASSESTGQETQYF. The CDR3 DNA follows: TGCGCCAGCAGTGAGTCTACAGGTCAAGAGACCCAGTACTTC.

This chain connects TRBV28 to TRBJ1-2; 7 bases map to TRBD1. Germline V CDR1 and CDR2: MDHEN, SYDVKM. The J segment lost 3 bases and the V segment lost 4 bases, leaving 8 bases of the junction unmatched. The CDR3 is made up of 15 amino acids. CDR3 DNA: TGTGCCAGCAGTTCCTCAGGGGGTTGGGACTATGGCTACACCTTC. Its protein is CASSSSGGWDYGYTF.

The chain recombines TRBV29-1 with TRBJ2-3; 7 bases are shared with TRBD2. The V gene end was trimmed by 6 bases and the J gene end by 3 bases; junction bases not matched to a gene: 9. This CDR3 is built from 14 residues. Germline V gene data show CDR1 as SQVTM and CDR2 as ANQGSEA. DNA for the CDR3: TGCAGCGTCGCAGCGGGGAGGGGAACAGATACGCAGTATTTT. This codes for CSVAAGRGTDTQYF.

V and J are TRBV3-1 (or the pseudogene TRBV3-2) and TRBJ2-1; TRBD2 aligns across 12 bases. Trimming took 5 bases from V and 7 from J; bases not matched to a gene: 9. CDR1 is LGHDT and CDR2 is YNNKEL in the germline V gene (reference sequence). This CDR3 contains 16 residues. This chain's CDR3 is CASSRSTSGRSNEQFF. CDR3 bases: TGTGCCAGCAGCAGAAGTACTAGCGGGAGGTCGAATGAGCAGTTCTTC.

This clone was found a few times. The chain joins TRBV6-5 to TRBJ1-6; D possibly corresponds to TRBD1 (6 bases). Trimming shortened V by 2 bases and J by 7 bases, and 12 bases separated the two germline ends. Germline assignment: CDR1 MNHEY and CDR2 SVGAGI. CDR3 length: 15 residues. The CDR3 spells CASSYAQGSNSPLHF. The CDR3 bases are TGTGCCAGCAGTTACGCGCAGGGGTCAAATTCACCCCTCCACTTT.

The genes are TRBV6-1 and TRBJ1-5; D gene uncertain. Germline assignment: CDR1 MNHNS and CDR2 SASEGT. CDR3 length: 15 residues. V was shortened by 2 bases and J by 5 bases, with 13 bases between the two germline ends. CDR3 nucleotides: TGTGCCAGCAGTGAAAGCCAGGCTTTATATCAGCCCCAGCATTTT. Its protein product is CASSESQALYQPQHF.

This chain connects TRBV2 to TRBJ2-1; D might be TRBD2 (6 bases). Germline V gene sequence: CDR1 SNHLY, CDR2 FYNNEI. The germline V and J ends were trimmed by 7 bases and 4 bases, with 35 bases remaining between them. The CDR3 has 21 residues. The CDR3 sequence is CASTPRRAISEASVSYNEQFF. The DNA of the CDR3 is TGTGCCAGCACCCCACGAAGGGCTATTTCAGAGGCTAGCGTGTCTTACAATGAGCAGTTCTTC. The whole variable domain, remainder taken from reference TRBV2 and TRBJ2-1, is EPEVTQTPSHQVTQMGQEVILRCVPISNHLYFYWYRQILGQKVEFLVSFYNNEISEKSEIFDDQFSVERPDGSNFTLKIRSTKLEDSAMYFCASTPRRAISEASVSYNEQFFGPGTRLTVL.

The chain combines TRBV19 with TRBJ1-6; 8 nucleotides align to TRBD1. The V gene's germline CDR1 is LNHDA and CDR2 SQIVND (reference sequence). CDR3 length: 14 residues. The ends lost 4 bases at V and 9 bases at J; junction bases unmatched: 5. The CDR3 protein is CASSTTGVASPLHF. The CDR3 nucleotides are TGTGCCAGTAGTACGACAGGGGTCGCTTCACCCCTCCACTTT.

This chain uses TRBV9 with TRBJ2-3; D unclear. CDR1 and CDR2 from the germline V gene are SGDLS and YYNGEE. The CDR3 covers 12 residues. With 2 bases removed from V and 6 bases from J, the gap between germline ends came to 7 bases. CDR3 nucleotides: TGTGCCAGCAGCGTCCTAACGGATACGCAGTATTTT. Translated: CASSVLTDTQYF.

The CDR3 spells CASSLAGSTTDTQYF. CDR3 DNA: TGCGCCAGCAGCTTGGCGGGGAGTACGACAGATACGCAGTATTTT. This chain joins TRBV5-1 and TRBJ2-3; tentative D call: TRBD2 (5 bases). The V end lost 0 bases, the J end lost 3 bases, and 11 bases lay between the germline ends. The germline V gene encodes CDR1 SGHRS and CDR2 YFSETQ. There are 15 residues in the CDR3.